One T cell receptor beta chain is described in this entry. The target antigen is unknown. Read coverage stops 3 residues before the CDR3 terminus; the germline J gene supplies the remainder. This sample was taken from a study of T cells in women clearing cervical HPV infection. Study as a whole: Blood came at first lesion visit for cases, post-clearance for controls. Findings of the study overall: CIN3+ cases had significantly higher TCR repertoire richness than controls, but evenness did not differ. Associations may precede or follow infection; HPV-specific or memory T cells were not isolated.

This CDR3 has 15 residues. Germline V lookup: CDR1 DFQATT, CDR2 SNEGSKA (reference sequence). The V end was cut by 4 bases, the J end by 4 bases, with 18 bases between. Clones were read by immunoSEQ multiplex PCR, and TCRdb kept only the in-frame ones, dropping some. The table lists roughly 30,000 clones. The gene calls are TRBV20-1 and TRBJ2-3, with D maybe TRBD2 (5 bases). The sequence came from a woman between 18 and 75 years old with a cervical HPV16 infection that either progressed to CIN3+ or cleared (not recorded which). Sequenced sample: blood buffy coat. The CDR3 sequence: CSANPDSGGSDTQYF. The CDR3 DNA, read in part, is TGCAGTGCTAACCCGGACTCCGGAGGATCAGATACG.